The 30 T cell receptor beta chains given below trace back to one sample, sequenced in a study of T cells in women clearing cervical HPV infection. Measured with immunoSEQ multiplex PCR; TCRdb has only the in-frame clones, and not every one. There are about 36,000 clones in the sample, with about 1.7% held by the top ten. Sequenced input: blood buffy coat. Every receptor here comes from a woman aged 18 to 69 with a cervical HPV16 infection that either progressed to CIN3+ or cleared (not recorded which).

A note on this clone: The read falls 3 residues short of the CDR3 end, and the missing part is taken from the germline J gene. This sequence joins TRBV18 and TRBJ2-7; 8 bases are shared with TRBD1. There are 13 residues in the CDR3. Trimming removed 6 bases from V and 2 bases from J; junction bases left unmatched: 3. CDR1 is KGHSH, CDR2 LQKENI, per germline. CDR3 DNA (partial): TGTGCCAGCTCCCTGACAGGGGCCTACGAG. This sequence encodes CASSLTGAYE. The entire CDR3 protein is CASSLTGAYEQYF. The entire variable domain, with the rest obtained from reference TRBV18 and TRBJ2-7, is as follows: NAGVMQNPRHLVRRRGQEARLRCSPMKGHSHVYWYRQLPEEGLKFMVYLQKENIIDESGMPKERFSAEFPKEGPSILRIQQVVRGDSAAYFCASSLTGAYEQYFGPGTRLTVT.

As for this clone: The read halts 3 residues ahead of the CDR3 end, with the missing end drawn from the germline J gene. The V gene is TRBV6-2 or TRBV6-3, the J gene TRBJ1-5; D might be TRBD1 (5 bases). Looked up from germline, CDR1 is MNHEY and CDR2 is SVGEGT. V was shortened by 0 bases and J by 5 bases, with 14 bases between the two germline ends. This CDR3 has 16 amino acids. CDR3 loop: CASSYSNRGRYQPQHF. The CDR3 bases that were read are TGTGCCAGCAGTTACTCGAACCGGGGGAGGTATCAGCCC.

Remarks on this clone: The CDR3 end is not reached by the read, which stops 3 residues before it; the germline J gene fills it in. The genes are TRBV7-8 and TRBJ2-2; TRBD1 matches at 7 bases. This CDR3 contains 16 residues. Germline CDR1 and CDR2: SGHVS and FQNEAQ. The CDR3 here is CASSSGGVATNEKLFF. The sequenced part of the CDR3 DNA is TGTGCCAGCAGCTCAGGGGGAGTTGCAACTAATGAAAAG. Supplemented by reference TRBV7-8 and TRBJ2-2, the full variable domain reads GAGVSQSPRYKVAKRGQDVALRCDPISGHVSLFWYQQALGQGPEFLTYFQNEAQLDKSGLPSDRFFAERPEGSVSTLKIQRTQQEDSAVYLCASSSGGVATNEKLFFGEGSRLTVL.

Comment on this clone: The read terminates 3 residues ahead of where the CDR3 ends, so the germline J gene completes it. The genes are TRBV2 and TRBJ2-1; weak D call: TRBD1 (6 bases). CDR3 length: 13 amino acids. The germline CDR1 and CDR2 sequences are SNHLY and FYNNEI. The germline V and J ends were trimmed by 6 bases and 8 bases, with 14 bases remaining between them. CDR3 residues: CASRGARRDEQFF. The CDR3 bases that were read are TGTGCCAGCAGGGGGGCGAGACGGGATGAG.

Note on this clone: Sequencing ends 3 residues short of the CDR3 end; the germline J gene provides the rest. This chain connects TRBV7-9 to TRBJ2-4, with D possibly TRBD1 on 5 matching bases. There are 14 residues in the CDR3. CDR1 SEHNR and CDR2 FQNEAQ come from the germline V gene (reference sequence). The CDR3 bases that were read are TGTGCCAGCAGCTCCACGACAGTCAGAGATGGT. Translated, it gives CASSSTTVRDG. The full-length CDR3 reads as CASSSTTVRDGQYF.

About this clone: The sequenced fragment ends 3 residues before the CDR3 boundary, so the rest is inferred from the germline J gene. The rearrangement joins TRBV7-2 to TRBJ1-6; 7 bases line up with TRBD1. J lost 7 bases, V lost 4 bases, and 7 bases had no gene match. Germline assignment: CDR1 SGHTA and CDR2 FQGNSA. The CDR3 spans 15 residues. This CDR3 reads CASSSYRGANSPLHF. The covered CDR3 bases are TGTGCCAGCAGCTCGTACAGGGGAGCAAATTCACCC.

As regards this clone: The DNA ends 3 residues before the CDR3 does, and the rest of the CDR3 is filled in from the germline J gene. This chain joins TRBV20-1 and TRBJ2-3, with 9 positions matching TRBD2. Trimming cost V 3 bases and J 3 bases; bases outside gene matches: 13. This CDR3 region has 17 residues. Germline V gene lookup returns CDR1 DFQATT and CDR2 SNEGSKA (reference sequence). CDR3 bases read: TGCAGTGCTAGGAAGTGGGGCGGGGGGGGAAGTACAGATACG. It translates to CSARKWGGGGSTDT. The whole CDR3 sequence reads CSARKWGGGGSTDTQYF.

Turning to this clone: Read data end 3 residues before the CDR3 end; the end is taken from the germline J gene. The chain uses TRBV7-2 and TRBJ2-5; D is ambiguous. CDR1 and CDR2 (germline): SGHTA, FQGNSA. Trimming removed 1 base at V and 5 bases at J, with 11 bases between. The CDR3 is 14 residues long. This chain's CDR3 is CASSLDPLRETQYF. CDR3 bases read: TGTGCCAGCAGCTTAGACCCCCTGAGGGAGACC.

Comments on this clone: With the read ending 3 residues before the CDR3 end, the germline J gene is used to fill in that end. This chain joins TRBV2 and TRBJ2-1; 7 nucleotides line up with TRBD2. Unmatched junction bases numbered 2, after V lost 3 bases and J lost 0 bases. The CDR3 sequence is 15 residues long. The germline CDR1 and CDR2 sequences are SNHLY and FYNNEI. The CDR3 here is CASSDRTSSYNEQFF. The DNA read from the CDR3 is TGTGCCAGCAGTGACCGGACTAGCTCCTACAATGAG.

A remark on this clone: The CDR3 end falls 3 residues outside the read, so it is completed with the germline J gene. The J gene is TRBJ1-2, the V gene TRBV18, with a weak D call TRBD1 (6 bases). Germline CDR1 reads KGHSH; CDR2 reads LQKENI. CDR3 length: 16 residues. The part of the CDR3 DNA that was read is TGTGCCAGCTCACCACTAGGACAGTTAACCTACAATGAC. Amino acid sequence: CASSPLGQLTYND. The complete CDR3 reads CASSPLGQLTYNDYTF.

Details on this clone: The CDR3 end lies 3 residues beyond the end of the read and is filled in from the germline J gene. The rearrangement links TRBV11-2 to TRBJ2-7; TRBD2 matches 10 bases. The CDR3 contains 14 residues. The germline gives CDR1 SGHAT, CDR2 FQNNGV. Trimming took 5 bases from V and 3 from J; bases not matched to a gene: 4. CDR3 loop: CASSRTSGNYEQYF. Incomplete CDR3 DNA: TGTGCCAGCAGCCGGACTAGCGGAAACTACGAG.

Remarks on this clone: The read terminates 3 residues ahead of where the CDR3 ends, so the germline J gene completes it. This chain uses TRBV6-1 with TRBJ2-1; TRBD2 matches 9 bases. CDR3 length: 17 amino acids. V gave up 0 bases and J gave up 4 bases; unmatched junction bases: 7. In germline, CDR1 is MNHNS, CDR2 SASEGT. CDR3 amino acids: CASSEARGLAKYNEQFF. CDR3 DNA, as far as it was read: TGTGCCAGCAGTGAAGCGAGAGGACTAGCGAAGTACAATGAG.

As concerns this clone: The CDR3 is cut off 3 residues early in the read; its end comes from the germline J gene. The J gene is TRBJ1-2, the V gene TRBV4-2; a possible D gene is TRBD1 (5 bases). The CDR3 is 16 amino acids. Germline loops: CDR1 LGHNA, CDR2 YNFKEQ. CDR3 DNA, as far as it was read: TGTGCCAGCAGCCAAGATCTAATAGCCAGGGTGGAAGGC. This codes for CASSQDLIARVEG. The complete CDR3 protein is CASSQDLIARVEGYTF.

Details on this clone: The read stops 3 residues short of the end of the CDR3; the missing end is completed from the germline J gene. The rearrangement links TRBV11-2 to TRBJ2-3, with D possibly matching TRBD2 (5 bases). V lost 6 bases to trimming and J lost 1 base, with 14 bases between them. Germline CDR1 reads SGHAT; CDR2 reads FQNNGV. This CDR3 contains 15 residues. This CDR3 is CASSPVVRGTDTQYF. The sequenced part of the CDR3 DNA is TGTGCCAGCAGTCCAGTAGTGAGGGGCACAGATACG. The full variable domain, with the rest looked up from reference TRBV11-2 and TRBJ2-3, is EAGVAQSPRYKIIEKRQSVAFWCNPISGHATLYWYQQILGQGPKLLIQFQNNGVVDDSQLPKDRFSAERLKGVDSTLKIQPAKLEDSAVYLCASSPVVRGTDTQYFGPGTRLTVL.

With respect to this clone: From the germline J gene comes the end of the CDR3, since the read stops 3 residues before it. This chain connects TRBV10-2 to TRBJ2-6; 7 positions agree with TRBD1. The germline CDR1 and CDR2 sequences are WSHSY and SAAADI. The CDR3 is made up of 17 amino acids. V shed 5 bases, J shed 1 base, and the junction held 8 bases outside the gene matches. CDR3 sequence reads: CASSQSTQGSGANVLTF. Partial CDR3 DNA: TGCGCCAGCAGTCAATCAACACAGGGGTCTGGGGCCAACGTC.

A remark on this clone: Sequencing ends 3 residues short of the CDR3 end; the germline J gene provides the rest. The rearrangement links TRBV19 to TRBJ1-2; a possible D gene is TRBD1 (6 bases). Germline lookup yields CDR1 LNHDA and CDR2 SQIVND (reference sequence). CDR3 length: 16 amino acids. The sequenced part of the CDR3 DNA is TGTGCCAGTAGTCCAAGACAGGCCTCTGGGTGGTACGAC. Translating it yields CASSPRQASGWYD. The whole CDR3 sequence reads CASSPRQASGWYDYTF. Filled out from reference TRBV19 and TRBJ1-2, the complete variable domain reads DGGITQSPKYLFRKEGQNVTLSCEQNLNHDAMYWYRQDPGQGLRLIYYSQIVNDFQKGDIAEGYSVSREKKESFPLTVTSAQKNPTAFYLCASSPRQASGWYDYTFGSGTRLTVV.

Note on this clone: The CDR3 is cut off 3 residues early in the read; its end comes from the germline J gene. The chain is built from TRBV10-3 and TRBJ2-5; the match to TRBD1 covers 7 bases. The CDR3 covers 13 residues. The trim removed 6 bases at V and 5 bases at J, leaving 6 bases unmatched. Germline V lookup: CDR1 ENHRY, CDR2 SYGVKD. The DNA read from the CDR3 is TGTGCCATCAGCCTCGACAGGGAGGAGACC. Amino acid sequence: CAISLDREET. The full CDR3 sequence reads CAISLDREETQYF.

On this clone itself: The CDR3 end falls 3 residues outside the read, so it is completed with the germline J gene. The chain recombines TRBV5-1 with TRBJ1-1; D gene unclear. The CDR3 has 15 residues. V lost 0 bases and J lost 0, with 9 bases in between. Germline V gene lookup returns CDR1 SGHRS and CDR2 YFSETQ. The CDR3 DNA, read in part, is TGCGCCAGCAGCTTGGCCGTACAAATGAACACTGAA. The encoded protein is CASSLAVQMNTE. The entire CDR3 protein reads CASSLAVQMNTEAFF.

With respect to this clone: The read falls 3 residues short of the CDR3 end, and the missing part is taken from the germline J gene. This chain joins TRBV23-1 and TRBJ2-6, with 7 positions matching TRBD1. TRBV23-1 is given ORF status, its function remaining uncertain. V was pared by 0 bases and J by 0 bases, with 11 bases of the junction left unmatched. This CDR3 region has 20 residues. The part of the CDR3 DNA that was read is TGCGCCAGCAGTCAATCGGCCCAACAGGGGTTTTACTCTGGGGCCAACGTC. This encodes CASSQSAQQGFYSGANV. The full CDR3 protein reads CASSQSAQQGFYSGANVLTF.

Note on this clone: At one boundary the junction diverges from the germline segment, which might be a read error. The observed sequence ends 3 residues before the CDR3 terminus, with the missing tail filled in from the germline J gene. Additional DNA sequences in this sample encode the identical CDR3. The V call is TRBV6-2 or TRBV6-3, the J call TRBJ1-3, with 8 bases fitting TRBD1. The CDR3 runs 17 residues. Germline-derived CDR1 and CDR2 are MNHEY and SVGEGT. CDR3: CASSYFADRGSGNTIYF. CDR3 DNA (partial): TGTGCCAGCAGTTACTTCGCCGACAGGGGATCTGGAAACACG.

The covered CDR3 bases are TGTGCCAGCAGCTTTGGGACAGGAGATACG. This gives the protein CASSFGTGDT. The whole CDR3 sequence is CASSFGTGDTQYF. The chain links TRBV7-2 to TRBJ2-3; 8 bases are shared with TRBD1. The CDR3 is cut off 3 residues early in the read; its end comes from the germline J gene. From germline, CDR1 is SGHTA and CDR2 FQGNSA. The CDR3 spans 13 residues. V lost 3 bases and J lost 5; bases outside the gene matches: 1.

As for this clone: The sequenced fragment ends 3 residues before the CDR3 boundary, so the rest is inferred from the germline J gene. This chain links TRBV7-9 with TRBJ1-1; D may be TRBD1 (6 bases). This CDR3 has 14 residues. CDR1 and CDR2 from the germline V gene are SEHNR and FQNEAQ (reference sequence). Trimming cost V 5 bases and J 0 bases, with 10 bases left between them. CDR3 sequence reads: CASSTQGLNTEAFF. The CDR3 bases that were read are TGTGCCAGCAGCACGCAGGGGTTGAACACTGAA.

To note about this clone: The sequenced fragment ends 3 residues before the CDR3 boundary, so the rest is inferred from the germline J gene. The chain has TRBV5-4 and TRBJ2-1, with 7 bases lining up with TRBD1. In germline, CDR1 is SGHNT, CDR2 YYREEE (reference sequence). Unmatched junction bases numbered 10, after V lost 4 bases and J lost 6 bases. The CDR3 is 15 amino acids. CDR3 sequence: CASSLNRGGGNEQFF. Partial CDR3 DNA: TGTGCCAGCAGCCTCAACAGGGGTGGAGGCAATGAG.

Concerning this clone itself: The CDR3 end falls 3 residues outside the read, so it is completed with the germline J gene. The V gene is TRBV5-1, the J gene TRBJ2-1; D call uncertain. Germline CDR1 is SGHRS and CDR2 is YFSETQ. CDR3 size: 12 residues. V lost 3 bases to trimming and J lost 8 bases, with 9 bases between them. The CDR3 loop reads CASSWAADEQFF. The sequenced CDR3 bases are TGCGCCAGCAGCTGGGCCGCCGATGAG.

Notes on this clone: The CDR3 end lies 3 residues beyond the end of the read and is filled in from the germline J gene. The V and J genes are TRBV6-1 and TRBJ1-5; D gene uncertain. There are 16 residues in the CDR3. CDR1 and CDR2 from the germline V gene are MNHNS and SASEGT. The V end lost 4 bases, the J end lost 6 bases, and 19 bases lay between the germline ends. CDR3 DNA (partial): TGTGCCAGCAGTGGCGGTGGGCCGGGGAGCCGTCAGCCC. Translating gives CASSGGGPGSRQP. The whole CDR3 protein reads CASSGGGPGSRQPQHF.

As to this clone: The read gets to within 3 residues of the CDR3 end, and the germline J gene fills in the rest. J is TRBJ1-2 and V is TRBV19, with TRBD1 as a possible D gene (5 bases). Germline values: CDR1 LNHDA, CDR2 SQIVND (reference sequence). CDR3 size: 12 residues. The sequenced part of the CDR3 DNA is TGTGCCAGTAGTATCGGAGGGGATGAC. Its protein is CASSIGGDD. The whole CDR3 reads CASSIGGDDYTF.

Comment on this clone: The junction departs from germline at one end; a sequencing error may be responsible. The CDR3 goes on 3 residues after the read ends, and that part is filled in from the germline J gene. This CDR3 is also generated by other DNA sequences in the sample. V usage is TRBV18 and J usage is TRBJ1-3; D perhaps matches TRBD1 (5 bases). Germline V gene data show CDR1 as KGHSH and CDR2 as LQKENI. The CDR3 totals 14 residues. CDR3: CASSPQGLGNTIYF. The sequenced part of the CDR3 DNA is TGTGCCAGCTCACCACAGGGGCTCGGAAACACA.

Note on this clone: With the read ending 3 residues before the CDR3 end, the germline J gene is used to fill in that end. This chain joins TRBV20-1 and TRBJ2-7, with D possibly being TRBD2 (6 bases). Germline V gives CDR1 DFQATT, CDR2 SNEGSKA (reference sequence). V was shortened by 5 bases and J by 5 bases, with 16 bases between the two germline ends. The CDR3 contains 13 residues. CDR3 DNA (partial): TGCAGTGCTCCACAGGCGGGGTTGAACGAG. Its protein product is CSAPQAGLNE. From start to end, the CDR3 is CSAPQAGLNEQYF.

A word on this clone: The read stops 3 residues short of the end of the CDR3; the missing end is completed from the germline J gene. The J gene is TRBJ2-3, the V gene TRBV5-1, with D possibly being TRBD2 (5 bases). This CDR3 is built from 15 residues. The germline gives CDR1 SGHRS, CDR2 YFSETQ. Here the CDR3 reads CASSLGSGGQETQYF. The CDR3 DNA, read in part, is TGCGCCAGCAGCTTGGGCAGCGGTGGCCAAGAGACG. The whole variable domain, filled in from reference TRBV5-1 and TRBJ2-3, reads KAGVTQTPRYLIKTRGQQVTLSCSPISGHRSVSWYQQTPGQGLQFLFEYFSETQRNKGNFPGRFSGRQFSNSRSEMNVSTLELGDSALYLCASSLGSGGQETQYFGPGTRLTVL.

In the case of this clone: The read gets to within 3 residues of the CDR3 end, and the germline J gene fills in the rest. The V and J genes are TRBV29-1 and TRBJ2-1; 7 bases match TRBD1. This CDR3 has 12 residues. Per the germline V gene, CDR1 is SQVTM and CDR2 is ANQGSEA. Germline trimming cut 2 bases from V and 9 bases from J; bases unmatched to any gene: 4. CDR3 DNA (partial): TGCAGCGTTGAAATAGGGACAGTTGAG. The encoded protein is CSVEIGTVE. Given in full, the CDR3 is CSVEIGTVEQFF.